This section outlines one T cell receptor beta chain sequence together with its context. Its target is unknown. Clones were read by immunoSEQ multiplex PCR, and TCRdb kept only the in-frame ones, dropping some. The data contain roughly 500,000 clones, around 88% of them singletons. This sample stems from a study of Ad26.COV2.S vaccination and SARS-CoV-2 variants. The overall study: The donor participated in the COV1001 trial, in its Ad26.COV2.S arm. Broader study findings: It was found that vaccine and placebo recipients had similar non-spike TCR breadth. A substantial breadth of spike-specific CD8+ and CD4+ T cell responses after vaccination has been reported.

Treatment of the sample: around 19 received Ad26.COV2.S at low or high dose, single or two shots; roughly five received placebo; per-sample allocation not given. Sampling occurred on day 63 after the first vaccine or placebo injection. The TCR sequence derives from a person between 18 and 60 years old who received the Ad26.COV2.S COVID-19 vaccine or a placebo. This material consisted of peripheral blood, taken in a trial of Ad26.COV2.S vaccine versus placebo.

DNA for the CDR3: TGCGCCAGCAGCCAAGAGGGTGCGGTCTCCTACAATGAGCAGTTCTTC. Translating gives CASSQEGAVSYNEQFF. This sequence joins TRBV4-3 and TRBJ2-1, with no clear D. V was shortened by 0 bases and J by 0 bases, with 9 bases between the two germline ends. Germline CDR1 reads LGHNA; CDR2 reads YSLEER. The CDR3 has 16 amino acids.